A selection of T cell receptor beta chains follows, all from one sample in a study of blood T cells in healthy people across ages. TCRdb recomputed calls from the 5' RACE reads with MiXCR, one row per CDR3 protein. The sample contains more than 1,000,000 distinct CDR3 sequences, 20% to 25% of which appear only once. These same records also appear under a second study, on T cells of mothers and their children.

The sequenced sample was blood. These receptors were taken from a girl aged 2-10 years in good health. Each CDR3 is given with its conserved first and last residue.

cdr3_length v_call cdr3_aa
15 TRBV28 CASSLRTTSTDTQYF
14 TRBV2 CASSQAGAMEEQFF
12 TRBV27 CASRCGTAEQYF
16 TRBV7-2 CASSSGRGAGGETQYF
15 TRBV6-5 CASSYVPTGTNEQFF
16 TRBV28 CASLTEDSIPNSPLHF
15 TRBV20-1 CSARKGPIYHYEQYF
13 TRBV5-1 CASSLKGPGGYTF
16 TRBV7-9 CATKGSASTRGETQYF
14 TRBV29-1 CSGQGEVTLNEQFF
13 TRBV12-3/TRBV12-4 CASSPSFTGELFF
14 TRBV7-9 CASTLAPPAVSQYF
17 TRBV9 CASSPGTSGGTYNEQFF
12 TRBV15 CATSRRKETQYF
14 TRBV20-1 CSAHLAGESETQYF
12 TRBV24-1 CATRGSVGELFF
14 TRBV7-9 CASSKSETNEKLFF
15 TRBV6-1 CASSEVGTELDPLHF
14 TRBV29-1 CSVYGRAPTDTQYF
14 TRBV20-1 CSAREPFTLYEQYF
14 TRBV7-2 CASSSSPTGNEQFF
12 TRBV12-3/TRBV12-4 CASSTPNTEAFF